Each of the 31 T cell receptor beta chains below was sequenced from the same sample in a study of Ad26.COV2.S vaccination and SARS-CoV-2 variants (dated by TCRdb to the early 2020s). The sample's treatment or condition label, in plain terms: approximately 18 received Ad26.COV2.S at low or high dose, single or two shots; several received placebo; per-sample allocation not given. For vaccine and placebo recipients, repertoires were sequenced using samples collected on day 63 after the first injection. Library generation was performed with the immunoSEQ multiplex PCR assay. What TCRdb holds here is the immuneACCESS table cut down to in-frame rearrangements. Part of the clones is not present; checked against another copy, under half of the missing clones reflect an unresolved V gene, and the others are unexplained. A total of some 480,000 clones appear in this sample, around 88% of them only once. The top ten clonotypes cover roughly 12% of the sample.

The sample in question was peripheral blood, obtained in a trial of Ad26.COV2.S vaccine versus placebo. The receptors were gathered from a person between 18 and 59 years old who received the Ad26.COV2.S COVID-19 vaccine or a placebo.

The V and J genes are TRBV5-4 and TRBJ1-2, with 9 bases identical to TRBD1. The CDR3 has 13 amino acids. The V gene end was trimmed by 9 bases and the J gene end by 4 bases; junction bases not matched to a gene: 7. The germline V gene has CDR1 SGHNT and CDR2 YYREEE (reference sequence). The CDR3 DNA sequence: TGTGCCACCGGGGACAGGGATGTCTATGGCTACACCTTC. Encoded protein: CATGDRDVYGYTF.

CDR3 DNA: TGTGCCAGCAGTGGCACAGGGATTAGCGGGAGGGCCCCTTATACGCAGTATTTT. It is translated as CASSGTGISGRAPYTQYF. This chain links TRBV28 with TRBJ2-3; 11 bases are shared with TRBD2. Germline CDR1 reads MDHEN; CDR2 reads SYDVKM. The CDR3 consists of 18 residues. V trimming: 5 bases; J trimming: 7 bases; junction bases outside the gene matches: 17.

The chain joins TRBV12-3 or TRBV12-4 to TRBJ1-5; D gene ambiguous. Trimming took 4 bases from V and 1 from J, leaving 5 bases between them. The CDR3 sequence is 13 residues long. This CDR3 reads CASSYGSNQPQHF. DNA for the CDR3: TGTGCCAGCAGTTATGGGAGCAATCAGCCCCAGCATTTT.

This clone was observed once. V usage is TRBV28 and J usage is TRBJ2-7, with a weak D call TRBD1 (5 bases). Per germline, CDR1 MDHEN and CDR2 SYDVKM. This CDR3 has 14 amino acids. V was shortened by 3 bases and J by 2 bases, with 11 bases between the two germline ends. The CDR3 region is CASSLVGAPYEQYF. CDR3 coding DNA: TGTGCCAGCAGTTTGGTAGGGGCCCCCTACGAGCAGTACTTC.

This clone was seen a single time. This sequence joins TRBV5-1 and TRBJ2-7; a weak D match, TRBD1 (6 bases). The CDR3 is made up of 14 amino acids. V lost 3 bases to trimming and J lost 2 bases, with 12 bases between them. Germline V gene lookup returns CDR1 SGHRS and CDR2 YFSETQ. The CDR3 DNA reads as TGCGCCAGCAGCTCCGGACAGCCCACCTACGAGCAGTACTTC. It specifies CASSSGQPTYEQYF.

The genes are TRBV7-2 and TRBJ2-7, with D perhaps matching TRBD1 (6 bases). V shed 5 bases and J shed 8 bases, with 22 bases lying between them. Germline CDR1 SGHTA, CDR2 FQGNSA. The CDR3 has 15 amino acids. In nucleotides, the CDR3 is TGTGCCAGCAGCAACCCACACCGGGACAACCCTCAGCAGTACTTC. It specifies CASSNPHRDNPQQYF.

The chain uses TRBV27 and TRBJ2-6; D not certain. V lost 8 bases and J lost 0, with 11 bases in between. From germline, CDR1 is MNHEY and CDR2 SMNVEV (reference sequence). CDR3 length: 15 amino acids. The CDR3 is CASATVSSGANVLTF. As DNA, the CDR3 is TGTGCCAGCGCCACGGTCTCCTCTGGGGCCAACGTCCTGACTTTC.

V gene TRBV28 combines with J gene TRBJ2-7; TRBD1 might be the D (6 bases). V was cut by 2 bases and J by 3 bases, with 11 bases left in between. This CDR3 region has 14 residues. Germline V gene sequence: CDR1 MDHEN, CDR2 SYDVKM. CDR3 protein: CASSLVRDNYEQYF. In nucleotides, the CDR3 is TGTGCCAGCAGTTTAGTTCGGGACAACTACGAGCAGTACTTC.

The CDR3 bases are TGTGCCAGCAGCTTAGGCGGGTACCAAGAGACCCAGTACTTC. It translates to CASSLGGYQETQYF. The J gene is TRBJ2-5, the V gene TRBV7-2, with D possibly matching TRBD2 (5 bases). Looked up from germline, CDR1 is SGHTA and CDR2 is FQGNSA. V was shortened by 1 base and J by 0 bases, with 6 bases between the two germline ends. CDR3 length equals 14 residues.

The table lists this clone with a count of one. The rearrangement joins TRBV10-3 to TRBJ1-2; perhaps TRBD1 as D (6 bases). This CDR3 has 15 residues. Looked up from germline, CDR1 is ENHRY and CDR2 is SYGVKD. Trimming shortened V by 3 bases and J by 5 bases, and 16 bases separated the two germline ends. CDR3 nucleotide sequence: TGTGCCATCAGTGACCCGCGGGGGCGAGGGTATGGCTACACCTTC. This sequence encodes CAISDPRGRGYGYTF.

This sequence joins TRBV9 and TRBJ2-7; TRBD2 might be the D (6 bases). The germline CDR1 and CDR2 sequences are SGDLS and YYNGEE. The germline V and J ends were trimmed by 7 bases and 3 bases, with 17 bases remaining between them. This CDR3 has 14 residues. In nucleotides, the CDR3 is TGTGCCAGCGGGTGGGGTGATAGCGGCTACGAGCAGTACTTC. Its protein is CASGWGDSGYEQYF. The full variable domain, its missing parts supplied by reference TRBV9 and TRBJ2-7, is DSGVTQTPKHLITATGQRVTLRCSPRSGDLSVYWYQQSLDQGLQFLIQYYNGEERAKGNILERFSAQQFPDLHSELNLSSLELGDSALYFCASGWGDSGYEQYFGPGTRLTVT.

This chain links TRBV10-3 with TRBJ2-2; D may be TRBD1 (6 bases). The V gene lost 8 bases and the J gene lost 0 bases, with 13 bases spanning the gap. The CDR3 runs to 15 residues. Germline V CDR1 and CDR2: ENHRY, SYGVKD. The CDR3 loop is CAIQDSIANTGELFF. CDR3 DNA sequence: TGTGCCATCCAGGACAGCATCGCGAACACCGGGGAGCTGTTTTTT.

Only a few counts were recorded for this clone. The CDR3 sequence is CASSRTAYEQYF. The CDR3 region has the DNA TGTGCCAGCAGTCGGACAGCCTACGAGCAGTACTTC. The chain is built from TRBV2 and TRBJ2-7; a possible D gene is TRBD1 (6 bases). Germline CDR1 SNHLY, CDR2 FYNNEI. V was shortened by 5 bases and J by 2 bases, with 7 bases between the two germline ends. CDR3 length: 12 amino acids.

The sample holds a few counts of this clone. The chain employs TRBV3-1 (or the pseudogene TRBV3-2) and TRBJ1-1; 7 bases are shared with TRBD1. V was pared by 5 bases and J by 1 base, with 4 bases of the junction left unmatched. The CDR3 loop spans 14 amino acids. From germline, CDR1 is LGHDT and CDR2 YNNKEL (reference sequence). The CDR3 nucleotides read TGTGCCAGCAGCTACACAGGGGCGAACACTGAAGCTTTCTTT. Amino acid sequence: CASSYTGANTEAFF.

V is TRBV2 and J is TRBJ2-7; D could derive from TRBD1 or TRBD2 (5 bases each). This CDR3 region has 16 residues. From germline, CDR1 is SNHLY and CDR2 FYNNEI. V was pared by 0 bases and J by 2 bases, with 14 bases between. In DNA form, the CDR3 reads TGTGCCAGCAGTGAAGCGCTTCGGGGCAGGGCCTACGAGCAGTACTTC. As protein: CASSEALRGRAYEQYF.

The chain links TRBV7-2 to TRBJ2-7; perhaps D is TRBD1 or TRBD2 (5 bases each). V lost 2 bases and J lost 3, with 14 bases in between. Germline CDR1 and CDR2: SGHTA and FQGNSA. The CDR3 is 15 residues long. The CDR3 is CASSLLSGRDYEQYF. CDR3 DNA: TGTGCCAGCAGCTTATTATCGGGGCGCGACTACGAGCAGTACTTC.

The sample holds a few counts of this clone. The J gene is TRBJ1-1, the V gene TRBV5-8; a weak D match, TRBD1 (6 bases). Germline V gene lookup returns CDR1 SGHTS and CDR2 YDEGEE. The V and J ends lost 1 base and 10 bases respectively, with 8 bases between them. The CDR3 is 11 residues long. This CDR3 reads CASSLWGPAFF. CDR3 sequence (DNA): TGTGCCAGCAGCTTGTGGGGGCCAGCTTTCTTT.

The genes are TRBV7-3 and TRBJ2-7; 8 nucleotides agree with TRBD1. The CDR3 totals 14 residues. Germline CDR1 reads SGHTA; CDR2 reads FQGTGA. Trimming removed 5 bases from V and 0 bases from J; junction bases left unmatched: 3. This CDR3 is CASSKQGASYEQYF. The CDR3 DNA sequence: TGTGCCAGCAGCAAGCAGGGGGCCTCCTACGAGCAGTACTTC.

The chain uses TRBV7-9 and TRBJ1-3, with TRBD1 matching over 7 bases. The V segment lost 5 bases and the J segment 0 bases; nucleotides outside the gene matches: 13. The length of the CDR3 is 18 residues. From germline, CDR1 is SEHNR and CDR2 FQNEAQ (reference sequence). The CDR3 loop is CASSPRLGQLNSGNTIYF. CDR3 DNA sequence: TGTGCCAGCAGCCCCCGGCTGGGACAGCTCAACTCTGGAAACACCATATATTTT.

This clone was observed a single time. J is TRBJ2-7 and V is TRBV9; unclear D gene. V lost 1 base and J lost 0, with 8 bases in between. CDR3 length: 14 residues. Germline V lookup: CDR1 SGDLS, CDR2 YYNGEE. CDR3 DNA: TGTGCCAGCAGCGTAAGCCTAGTCTCCTACGAGCAGTACTTC. Its translation is CASSVSLVSYEQYF.

The V gene is TRBV28, the J gene TRBJ2-1, with D possibly being TRBD2 (7 bases). V lost 2 bases and J 2 bases, leaving 16 bases between the germline ends. Germline V CDR1 and CDR2: MDHEN, SYDVKM. The CDR3 is 17 amino acids. Here the CDR3 DNA reads TGTGCCAGCAGTTTAAGGGGGGGATTTAGAGCCTACAATGAGCAGTTCTTC. Translating gives CASSLRGGFRAYNEQFF. The complete variable domain, with remaining parts taken from reference TRBV28 and TRBJ2-1, reads DVKVTQSSRYLVKRTGEKVFLECVQDMDHENMFWYRQDPGLGLRLIYFSYDVKMKEKGDIPEGYSVSREKKERFSLILESASTNQTSMYLCASSLRGGFRAYNEQFFGPGTRLTVL.

CDR3 region: CASSGLAGVYPYEQYF. In nucleotides, the CDR3 is TGTGCCAGCAGTGGACTAGCGGGAGTCTACCCCTACGAGCAGTACTTC. The chain uses TRBV6-1 and TRBJ2-7; 12 bases map to TRBD2. The CDR3 has 16 amino acids. CDR1 MNHNS and CDR2 SASEGT come from the germline V gene. J was trimmed by 2 bases and V by 4 bases; bases with no gene match: 6.

This clone occurred once. The chain has TRBV6-1 and TRBJ2-7, with TRBD1 matching 8 bases. The V gene's germline CDR1 is MNHNS and CDR2 SASEGT. The CDR3 contains 15 residues. After removal of 3 bases from V and 2 bases from J, the junction contained 6 bases not matched to a gene. The CDR3 DNA is TGTGCCAGCAGTGAGGGACAGGCAAAGACCTACGAGCAGTACTTC. Translated: CASSEGQAKTYEQYF.

This clone has only one observation. The chain couples TRBV6-2 or TRBV6-3 to TRBJ1-1, with D hard to call. Trimming shortened V by 5 bases and J by 3 bases, and 10 bases separated the two germline ends. Germline assignment: CDR1 MNHEY and CDR2 SVGEGT. This CDR3 contains 13 residues. The CDR3 DNA reads as TGTGCCAGCAGTCAAGAGCGGGACACTGAAGCTTTCTTT. This encodes CASSQERDTEAFF.

The V gene is TRBV4-1, the J gene TRBJ2-1, with TRBD2 matching 8 bases. The length of the CDR3 is 15 residues. Per germline, CDR1 MGHRA and CDR2 YSYEKL. Trimming took 1 base from V and 6 from J; bases not matched to a gene: 5. CDR3 amino acids: CASSQVSSGSNEQFF. CDR3 nucleotides: TGCGCCAGCAGCCAAGTTTCTAGCGGGTCCAATGAGCAGTTCTTC.

This chain links TRBV6-6 with TRBJ2-1, with D perhaps matching TRBD2 (6 bases). The germline V gene has CDR1 MNHNY and CDR2 SVGAGI (reference sequence). Trimming removed 2 bases at V and 4 bases at J, with 9 bases between. There are 14 residues in the CDR3. The DNA for the CDR3 is TGTGCCAGCAGTTACGGGAGGCCGTACAATGAGCAGTTCTTC. It encodes CASSYGRPYNEQFF.

This clone was detected only once. This chain connects TRBV18 to TRBJ2-7, with TRBD1 identical over 9 bases. V shed 6 bases and J 2 bases; nucleotides not matched to a gene: 8. Germline CDR1 and CDR2: KGHSH and LQKENI. The CDR3 is 15 amino acids. DNA of the CDR3: TGTGCCAGCTCCCCCGGCGGGACAGGGCCCTACGAGCAGTACTTC. Protein product: CASSPGGTGPYEQYF.

This clone was recorded a few times. The rearrangement uses TRBV6-5 and TRBJ2-4; TRBD2 agrees at 8 bases. The CDR3 has 14 amino acids. The J segment lost 1 base and the V segment lost 10 bases, leaving 6 bases of the junction unmatched. CDR1 and CDR2 (germline): MNHEY, SVGAGI. The CDR3 is CATKAGDAKNIQYF. The CDR3 DNA reads TGTGCCACCAAAGCGGGAGACGCCAAAAACATTCAGTACTTC.

The chain is built from TRBV28 and TRBJ2-1, with D perhaps matching TRBD2 (6 bases). Germline CDR1 and CDR2: MDHEN and SYDVKM. V lost 10 bases, J lost 2 bases, and 12 bases lay in between. The CDR3 extends over 13 amino acids. The CDR3: CATGTDPYNEQFF. CDR3 coding DNA: TGTGCCACCGGGACTGACCCCTACAATGAGCAGTTCTTC.

The V gene is TRBV29-1, the J gene TRBJ1-2; D is ambiguous. The CDR3 contains 14 residues. V lost 7 bases, J lost 2 bases, and 17 bases lay in between. Germline V gene lookup returns CDR1 SQVTM and CDR2 ANQGSEA. DNA of the CDR3: TGCAGCGCCCCTGAGGGAGCCCAAAACTATGGCTACACCTTC. Translating it yields CSAPEGAQNYGYTF.

The chain recombines TRBV28 with TRBJ2-4; tentatively, D is TRBD2 (6 bases). The CDR3 has 18 amino acids. The germline CDR1 and CDR2 sequences are MDHEN and SYDVKM. Trimming took 6 bases from V and 0 from J, leaving 21 bases between them. The CDR3 nucleotides are TGTGCCAGCAGGCGGGGACGGGGGAGTTTGATAGCCAAAAACATTCAGTACTTC. Translation: CASRRGRGSLIAKNIQYF.